This T cell receptor (beta chain) came from a study of blood T cell repertoires in COVID-19. Study-level information: Material from acute and convalescent COVID-19 was sourced from the United States, Italy and Spain. Sample material is recorded as cDNA or gDNA derived from T cells, B-cell-depleted T cells, or PBMCs.

The germline gives CDR1 SGDLS, CDR2 YYNGEE. The CDR3 runs to 16 residues. J gave up 0 bases and V 3 bases, and 7 bases lay outside the gene matches. Original methodology: Reference gene primer amplification yielded estimated nucleated cell counts. The table came from immunoSEQ multiplex PCR; TCRdb's copy has only in-frame clones and leaves some out. V, J and clone size were drawn from that table, and D and trimming were deduced from the DNA. The repertoire consists of around 57,000 clones, with over 70% occurring once and the leading ten covering less than 4%. Sequenced sample: peripheral blood. The clonotype originates from a human donor in a cohort sampled during active COVID-19. The chain has TRBV9 and TRBJ2-3; 7 bases fit TRBD1. This CDR3 is CASSDVGQSSTDTQYF. The CDR3 bases are TGTGCCAGCAGCGACGTGGGACAGTCTAGCACAGATACGCAGTATTTT.